This T cell receptor (beta chain) came from a study of blood T cell repertoires in COVID-19. Study at large: Sites across the United States, Italy and Spain contributed samples from acute and convalescent COVID-19.

Libraries were prepared by immunoSEQ multiplex PCR; TCRdb keeps only in-frame clonotypes and omits some of them. The sample lists about 120,000 clones, around 80% occurring once. The receptor was derived from a woman of 80 years or more with acute or convalescent COVID-19. The sample was peripheral blood.

The CDR3 protein is CAWSVLPSGIETGELFF. The CDR3 nucleotides are TGTGCCTGGAGTGTCCTCCCTAGCGGGATTGAGACCGGGGAGCTGTTTTTT. The chain has TRBV30 and TRBJ2-2; TRBD2 aligns across 9 bases. V dropped 0 bases and J dropped 5; count of bases not matched to a gene: 10. CDR1 is GTSNPN and CDR2 is SVGIG in the germline V gene (reference sequence). The CDR3 consists of 17 residues.